These T cell receptor beta chains were read from a single sample in a study of shared clonotypes between healthy human individuals. Clones were sequenced by immunoSEQ multiplex PCR, and TCRdb holds only the in-frame ones, with some missing. This table has 2,500,000 or so clones, 90% to 95% appearing once. Material: naive CD4+ T cells from PBMCs. The receptor source for this set is a man between 18 and 29 years old in good health. Some clones in this sample may be carry-over from other donors' samples. CDR3s leave out the opening cysteine and the closing phenylalanine or tryptophan. Some rows have no size entry. The others give once, few or many, or a class for an expanded clone.

>NA|TRBV10-2
ASSEVSGGYEQY
>once|TRBV28
ASSFGDRNLYGYT
>NA|TRBV5-4
ASSATGPGSNQPQH
>NA|TRBV2
ASSSGTAATNYGYT
>NA|TRBV2
ASRPDSSYEQY
>NA|TRBV19
ASSGDGDQPQH
>NA|TRBV5-4
ASSPDSPIYNSPLH
>NA|TRBV5-1
ASSLMGQSNQPQH
>NA|TRBV28
ASTKSGLTYNEQF
>NA|TRBV27
ASSPGVMRNQPQH
>NA|TRBV6-4
ASSDRGGSYPDTQY
>NA|TRBV11-2
ASSWVGRNTGELF
>once|TRBV28
ASSSRLAGADTQY
>NA|TRBV5-4
ASSPPTGGTGTQY
>NA|TRBV6-1
ASSEGWATDTQY
>NA|TRBV6-4
ASSDSQTSGSSDTQY
>once|TRBV5-4
ASSLAALSTDTQY
>NA|TRBV27
ASSFSGGLSGNTIY
>NA|TRBV5-1
ASSPRGLETQY
>once|TRBV29-1
SPRLAGGSTQY
>NA|TRBV28
ASSLGPYAGGTDTQY
>once|TRBV28
ASRLDRGGEKLF
>NA|TRBV5-1
ASSLYTSNTEAF